The sequence of this T cell receptor beta chain was determined in a study of control samples from healthy donors and cancer patients. The germline V gene encodes CDR1 SGDLS and CDR2 YYNGEE. Trimming shortened V by 3 bases and J by 4 bases, and 13 bases separated the two germline ends. The CDR3 consists of 14 residues. Clones were read by immunoSEQ multiplex PCR, and TCRdb kept only the in-frame ones, dropping some. The table lists 45,000 to 60,000 clones, 85% to 95% of them singletons. The clonotype was recovered from a man aged 25 to 40 in good health. The genes are TRBV9 and TRBJ1-1; TRBD1 might be the D (6 bases). The sequenced sample was blood. CDR3 sequence reads: CASSAEVGGTEAFF. CDR3 bases: TGTGCCAGCAGCGCCGAGGTAGGGGGCACTGAAGCTTTCTTT.